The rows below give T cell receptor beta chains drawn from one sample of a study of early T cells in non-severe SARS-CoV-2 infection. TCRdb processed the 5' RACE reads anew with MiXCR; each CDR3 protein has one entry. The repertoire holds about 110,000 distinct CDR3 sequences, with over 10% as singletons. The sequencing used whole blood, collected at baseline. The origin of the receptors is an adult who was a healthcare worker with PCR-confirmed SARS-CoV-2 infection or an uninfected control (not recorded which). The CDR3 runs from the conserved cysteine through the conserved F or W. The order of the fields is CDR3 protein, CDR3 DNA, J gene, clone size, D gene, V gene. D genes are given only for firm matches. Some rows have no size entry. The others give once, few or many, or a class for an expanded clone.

CDR3: CSVFLRGSVNEQFF
DNA: TGCAGCGTTTTCCTACGGGGGTCGGTCAATGAGCAGTTCTTC
J: TRBJ2-1
size: NA
D: NA
V: TRBV29-1

CDR3: CASSPWGHANTGELFF
DNA: TGTGCCAGCAGTCCCTGGGGACACGCGAACACCGGGGAGCTGTTTTTT
J: TRBJ2-2
size: few
D: NA
V: TRBV27

CDR3: CATSSLRDRGNFGKNIQYF
DNA: TGTGCCACCAGCAGCCTCCGGGACAGGGGGAACTTCGGCAAAAACATTCAGTACTTC
J: TRBJ2-4
size: NA
D: TRBD1
V: TRBV15

CDR3: CASSLGTSGAHYEQYF
DNA: TGTGCCAGCAGCTTAGGGACTAGCGGAGCACACTACGAGCAGTACTTC
J: TRBJ2-7
size: many
D: TRBD2
V: TRBV7-8

CDR3: CASSLESRDGVAFF
DNA: TGCGCCAGCAGCTTGGAGAGCAGGGACGGAGTAGCTTTCTTT
J: TRBJ1-1
size: NA
D: NA
V: TRBV5-1

CDR3: CASSQGTLYGYTF
DNA: TGTGCCAGCAGCCAAGGGACCCTCTATGGCTACACCTTC
J: TRBJ1-2
size: NA
D: NA
V: TRBV14

CDR3: CASSEAGGSGELFF
DNA: TGCGCCAGCAGTGAAGCAGGGGGGTCCGGGGAGCTGTTTTTT
J: TRBJ2-2
size: NA
D: NA
V: TRBV4-1

CDR3: CASSREPGITDTQYF
DNA: TGTGCCAGCAGCCGAGAGCCCGGAATCACAGATACGCAGTATTTT
J: TRBJ2-3
size: NA
D: NA
V: TRBV9

CDR3: CASSHTGPYNEQFF
DNA: TGCGCCAGCAGTCATACAGGTCCCTACAATGAGCAGTTCTTC
J: TRBJ2-1
size: NA
D: NA
V: TRBV4-1

CDR3: CASSAGTGLYGYTF
DNA: TGTGCCAGCAGTGCCGGGACAGGCTTATATGGCTACACCTTC
J: TRBJ1-2
size: few
D: TRBD1
V: TRBV12-3/TRBV12-4

CDR3: CASSPPVGVTDTQYF
DNA: TGTGCCAGCTCACCACCGGTGGGGGTAACAGATACGCAGTATTTT
J: TRBJ2-3
size: few
D: NA
V: TRBV18

CDR3: CASSDTGSPSSYEQYF
DNA: TGTGCCAGCAGCGATACAGGGAGCCCAAGCTCCTACGAGCAGTACTTC
J: TRBJ2-7
size: few
D: NA
V: TRBV2

CDR3: CASSYADSSYEQYF
DNA: TGTGCCAGCAGTTACGCGGACAGCTCCTACGAGCAGTACTTC
J: TRBJ2-7
size: few
D: NA
V: TRBV6-5

CDR3: CATSKGTGVFSSTDTQYF
DNA: TGTGCCACCAGCAAAGGGACAGGAGTATTTTCTAGCACAGATACGCAGTATTTT
J: TRBJ2-3
size: many
D: TRBD1
V: TRBV15

CDR3: CASSQDRGRLPYGYTF
DNA: TGCGCCAGCAGCCAAGATCGGGGCAGGTTACCCTATGGCTACACCTTC
J: TRBJ1-2
size: few
D: NA
V: TRBV4-1

CDR3: CSVGGSRGSTIYF
DNA: TGCAGCGTCGGGGGATCGCGAGGAAGCACCATATATTTT
J: TRBJ1-3
size: few
D: NA
V: TRBV29-1

CDR3: CASGPGLANEQFF
DNA: TGTGCCAGCGGCCCGGGACTAGCAAATGAGCAGTTCTTC
J: TRBJ2-1
size: few
D: TRBD2
V: TRBV11-3

CDR3: CASSLRDEGAFF
DNA: TGCGCCAGCAGCTTGAGGGACGAAGGAGCTTTCTTT
J: TRBJ1-1
size: NA
D: NA
V: TRBV5-1

CDR3: CASSSPFVGDSGYADTQYF
DNA: TGTGCCAGCAGTTCCCCCTTTGTGGGAGACTCCGGGTATGCAGATACGCAGTATTTT
J: TRBJ2-3
size: many
D: NA
V: TRBV27

CDR3: CSAGTGNSYEQYF
DNA: TGCAGTGCCGGGACAGGGAACTCCTACGAGCAGTACTTC
J: TRBJ2-7
size: NA
D: TRBD1
V: TRBV20-1

CDR3: CASSSSDRIEAFF
DNA: TGTGCCAGCAGTTCCTCGGACAGGATTGAAGCTTTCTTT
J: TRBJ1-1
size: many
D: TRBD1
V: TRBV27

CDR3: CSACSGGSYEQYF
DNA: TGCAGCGCCTGCTCGGGGGGCTCCTACGAGCAGTACTTC
J: TRBJ2-7
size: NA
D: TRBD2
V: TRBV29-1

CDR3: CASSFSGLTETQYF
DNA: TGTGCCAGCAGCTTTTCGGGACTAACGGAGACCCAGTACTTC
J: TRBJ2-5
size: NA
D: TRBD2
V: TRBV7-3

CDR3: CASSLERPETQYF
DNA: TGTGCCAGCAGCTTAGAACGCCCAGAGACCCAGTACTTC
J: TRBJ2-5
size: few
D: NA
V: TRBV7-2

CDR3: CASSQGGYNEQFF
DNA: TGCGCCAGCAGCCAAGGCGGGTACAATGAGCAGTTCTTC
J: TRBJ2-1
size: many
D: NA
V: TRBV4-1

CDR3: CASSPLVKDTQYF
DNA: TGTGCCAGCAGCCCCCTTGTTAAAGATACGCAGTATTTT
J: TRBJ2-3
size: NA
D: NA
V: TRBV11-2

CDR3: CASSLDRVNQPQHF
DNA: TGTGCCAGCAGCTTAGACAGGGTCAATCAGCCCCAGCATTTT
J: TRBJ1-5
size: few
D: NA
V: TRBV7-2

CDR3: CASSPRGLGTGELFF
DNA: TGTGCCAGCAGCCCCAGGGGGCTAGGTACCGGGGAGCTGTTTTTT
J: TRBJ2-2
size: NA
D: TRBD1
V: TRBV7-9

CDR3: CASSLSPGGYNEQFF
DNA: TGTGCCAGCAGCTTAAGTCCCGGGGGCTACAATGAGCAGTTCTTC
J: TRBJ2-1
size: few
D: NA
V: TRBV7-3

CDR3: CSAGWVADTQYF
DNA: TGCAGCGCCGGTTGGGTAGCAGATACGCAGTATTTT
J: TRBJ2-3
size: few
D: NA
V: TRBV29-1

CDR3: CAITGTGPSYEQYF
DNA: TGTGCCATAACTGGGACTGGACCTTCCTACGAGCAGTACTTC
J: TRBJ2-7
size: few
D: NA
V: TRBV10-3

CDR3: CASTQAPYNSPLHF
DNA: TGTGCCAGCACTCAGGCTCCTTATAATTCACCCCTCCACTTT
J: TRBJ1-6
size: many
D: NA
V: TRBV27

CDR3: CASNRISHEQYF
DNA: TGTGCCAGCAACAGGATCTCCCACGAGCAGTACTTC
J: TRBJ2-7
size: many
D: NA
V: TRBV6-1

CDR3: CASSQVAGVAKNIQYF
DNA: TGTGCCAGCAGCCAAGTAGCGGGAGTAGCCAAAAACATTCAGTACTTC
J: TRBJ2-4
size: many
D: TRBD2
V: TRBV3-1

CDR3: CASSHTGFSYEQYF
DNA: TGTGCCAGCAGCCACACAGGGTTCTCCTACGAGCAGTACTTC
J: TRBJ2-7
size: NA
D: NA
V: TRBV14

CDR3: CASSPADRVWGYTF
DNA: TGTGCCAGCAGTCCCGCCGACAGGGTATGGGGCTACACCTTC
J: TRBJ1-2
size: few
D: TRBD1
V: TRBV2

CDR3: CSVERDPRGTDTQYF
DNA: TGCAGCGTTGAAAGGGACCCGAGAGGGACAGATACGCAGTATTTT
J: TRBJ2-3
size: many
D: NA
V: TRBV29-1

CDR3: CATSDPALEGKDTEAFF
DNA: TGTGCCACCAGTGATCCCGCCCTTGAGGGAAAGGATACTGAAGCTTTCTTT
J: TRBJ1-1
size: NA
D: NA
V: TRBV24-1

CDR3: CASRRLSEGTDTQYF
DNA: TGTGCCAGCAGAAGACTGTCTGAGGGCACAGATACGCAGTATTTT
J: TRBJ2-3
size: NA
D: NA
V: TRBV3-1

CDR3: CAIRRTGADLYGYTF
DNA: TGTGCCATCAGAAGGACAGGGGCGGATCTCTATGGCTACACCTTC
J: TRBJ1-2
size: NA
D: TRBD1
V: TRBV10-3

CDR3: CASSPGGANTGELFF
DNA: TGCGCCAGCAGCCCGGGGGGGGCAAACACCGGGGAGCTGTTTTTT
J: TRBJ2-2
size: NA
D: TRBD2
V: TRBV5-1

CDR3: CSARDPTELYGYTF
DNA: TGCAGTGCTAGAGATCCCACAGAGTTGTATGGCTACACCTTC
J: TRBJ1-2
size: few
D: NA
V: TRBV20-1

CDR3: CASRGQGTNTGELFF
DNA: TGTGCCAGTAGGGGACAGGGTACGAACACCGGGGAGCTGTTTTTT
J: TRBJ2-2
size: few
D: TRBD1
V: TRBV19

CDR3: CASSPGTETQYF
DNA: TGTGCCAGCAGCCCCGGGACAGAGACCCAGTACTTC
J: TRBJ2-5
size: NA
D: NA
V: TRBV11-3

CDR3: CASSLDVGREAFF
DNA: TGTGCCAGCAGCTTAGACGTGGGCCGGGAAGCTTTCTTT
J: TRBJ1-1
size: NA
D: NA
V: TRBV11-2